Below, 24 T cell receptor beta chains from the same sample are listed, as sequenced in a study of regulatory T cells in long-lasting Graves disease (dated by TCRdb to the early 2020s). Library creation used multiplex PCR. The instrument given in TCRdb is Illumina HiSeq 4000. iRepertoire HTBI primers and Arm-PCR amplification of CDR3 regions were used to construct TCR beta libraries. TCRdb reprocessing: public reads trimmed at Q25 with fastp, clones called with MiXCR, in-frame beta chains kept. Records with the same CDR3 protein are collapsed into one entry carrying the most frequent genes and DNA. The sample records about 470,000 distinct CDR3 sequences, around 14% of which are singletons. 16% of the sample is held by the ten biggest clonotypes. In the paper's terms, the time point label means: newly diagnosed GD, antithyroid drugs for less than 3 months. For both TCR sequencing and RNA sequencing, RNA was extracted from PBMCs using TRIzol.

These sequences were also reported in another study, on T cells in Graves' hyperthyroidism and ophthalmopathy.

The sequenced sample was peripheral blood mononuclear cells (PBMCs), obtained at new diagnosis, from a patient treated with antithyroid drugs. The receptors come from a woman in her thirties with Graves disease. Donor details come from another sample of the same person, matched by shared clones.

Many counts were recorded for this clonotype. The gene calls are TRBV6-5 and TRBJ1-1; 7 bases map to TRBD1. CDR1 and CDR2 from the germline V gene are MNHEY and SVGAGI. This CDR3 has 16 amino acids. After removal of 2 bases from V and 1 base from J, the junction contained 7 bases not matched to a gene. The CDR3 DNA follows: TGTGCCAGCAGTTACCCAGACAGGGCCGGGAACACTGAAGCTTTCTTT. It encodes CASSYPDRAGNTEAFF.

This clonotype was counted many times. This CDR3 is CASSPSSYNEQFF. CDR3 in DNA: TGTGCCAGCAGTCCGTCCTCCTACAATGAGCAGTTCTTC. The chain is built from TRBV12-3 or TRBV12-4 and TRBJ2-1; no reliable D call. V dropped 5 bases and J dropped 0 bases, with 5 bases sitting between them. This CDR3 has 13 amino acids.

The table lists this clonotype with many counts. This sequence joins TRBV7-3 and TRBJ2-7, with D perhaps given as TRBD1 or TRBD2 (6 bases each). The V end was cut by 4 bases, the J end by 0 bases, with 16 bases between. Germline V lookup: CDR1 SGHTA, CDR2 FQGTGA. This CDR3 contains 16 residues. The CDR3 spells CASSSEGRGDSYEQYF. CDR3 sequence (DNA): TGTGCCAGCAGCTCGGAGGGCAGGGGTGACTCCTACGAGCAGTACTTC. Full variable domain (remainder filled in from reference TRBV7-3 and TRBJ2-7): GAGVSQTPSNKVTEKGKYVELRCDPISGHTALYWYRQSLGQGPEFLIYFQGTGAADDSGLPNDRFFAVRPEGSVSTLKIQRTERGDSAVYLCASSSEGRGDSYEQYFGPGTRLTVT.

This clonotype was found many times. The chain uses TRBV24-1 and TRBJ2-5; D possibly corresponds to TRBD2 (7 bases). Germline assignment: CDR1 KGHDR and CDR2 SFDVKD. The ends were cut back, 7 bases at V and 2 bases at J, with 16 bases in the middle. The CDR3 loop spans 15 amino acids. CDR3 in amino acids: CATSKGEGWQETQYF. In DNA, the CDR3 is TGTGCCACCAGCAAGGGGGAGGGGTGGCAAGAGACCCAGTACTTC.

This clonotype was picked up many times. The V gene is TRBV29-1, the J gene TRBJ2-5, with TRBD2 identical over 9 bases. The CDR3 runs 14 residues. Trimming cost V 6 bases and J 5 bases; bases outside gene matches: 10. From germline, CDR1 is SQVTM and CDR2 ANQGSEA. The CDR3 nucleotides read TGCAGCGTCCACACGGCGGGAGGGCCGGAGACCCAGTACTTC. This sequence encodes CSVHTAGGPETQYF.

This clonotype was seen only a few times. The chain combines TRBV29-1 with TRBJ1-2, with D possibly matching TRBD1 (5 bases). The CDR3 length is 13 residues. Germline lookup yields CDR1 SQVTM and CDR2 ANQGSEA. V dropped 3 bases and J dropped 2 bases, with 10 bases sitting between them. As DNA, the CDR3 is TGCAGCGTTGATGGGGACGCAAACTATGGCTACACCTTC. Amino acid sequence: CSVDGDANYGYTF.

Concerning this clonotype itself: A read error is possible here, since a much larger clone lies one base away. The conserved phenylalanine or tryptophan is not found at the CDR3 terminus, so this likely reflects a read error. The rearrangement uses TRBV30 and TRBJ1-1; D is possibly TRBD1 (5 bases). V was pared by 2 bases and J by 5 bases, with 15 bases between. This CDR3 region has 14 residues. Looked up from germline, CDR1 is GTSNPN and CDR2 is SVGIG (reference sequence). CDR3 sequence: CAWSTGTGETEAFS. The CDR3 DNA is TGTGCCTGGAGTACCGGGACGGGAGAGACTGAAGCTTTCTCT.

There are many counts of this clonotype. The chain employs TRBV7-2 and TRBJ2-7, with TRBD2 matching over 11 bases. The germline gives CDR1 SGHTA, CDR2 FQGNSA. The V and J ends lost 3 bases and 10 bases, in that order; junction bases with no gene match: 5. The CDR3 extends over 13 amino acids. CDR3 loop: CASSFTSGSIQYF. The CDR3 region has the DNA TGTGCCAGCAGCTTCACTAGCGGGAGTATTCAGTACTTC. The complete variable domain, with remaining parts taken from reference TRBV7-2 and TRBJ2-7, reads GAGVSQSPSNKVTEKGKDVELRCDPISGHTALYWYRQSLGQGLEFLIYFQGNSAPDKSGLPSDRFSAERTGGSVSTLTIQRTQQEDSAVYLCASSFTSGSIQYFGPGTRLTVT.

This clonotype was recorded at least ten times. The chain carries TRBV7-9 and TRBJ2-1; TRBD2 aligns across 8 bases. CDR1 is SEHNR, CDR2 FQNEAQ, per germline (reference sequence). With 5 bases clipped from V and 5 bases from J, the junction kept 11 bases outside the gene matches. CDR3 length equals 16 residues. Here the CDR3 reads CASSPGGGRGNNEQFF. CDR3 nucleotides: TGTGCCAGCAGCCCCGGGGGGGGGAGAGGCAACAATGAGCAGTTCTTC.

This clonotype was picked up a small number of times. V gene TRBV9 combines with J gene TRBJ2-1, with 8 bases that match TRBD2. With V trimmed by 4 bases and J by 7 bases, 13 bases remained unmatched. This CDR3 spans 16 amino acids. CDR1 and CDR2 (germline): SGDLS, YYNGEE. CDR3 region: CASSPSGRGLGNEQFF. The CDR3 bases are TGTGCCAGCAGCCCAAGCGGGAGAGGTCTGGGGAATGAGCAGTTCTTC.

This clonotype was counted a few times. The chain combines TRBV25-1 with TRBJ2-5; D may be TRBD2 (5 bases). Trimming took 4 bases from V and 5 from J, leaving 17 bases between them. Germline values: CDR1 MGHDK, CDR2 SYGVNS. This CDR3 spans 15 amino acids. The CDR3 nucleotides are TGTGCCAGCAGTGGTCAGGCTCGGCTAGCTGAGACCCAGTACTTC. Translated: CASSGQARLAETQYF.

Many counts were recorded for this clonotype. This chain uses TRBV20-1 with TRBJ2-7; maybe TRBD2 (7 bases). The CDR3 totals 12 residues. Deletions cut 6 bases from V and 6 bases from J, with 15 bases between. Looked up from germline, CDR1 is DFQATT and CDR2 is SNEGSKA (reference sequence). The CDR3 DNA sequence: TGCAGTGCCCTGATGAGGGGGGGCGAGCAGTACTTC. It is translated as CSALMRGGEQYF.

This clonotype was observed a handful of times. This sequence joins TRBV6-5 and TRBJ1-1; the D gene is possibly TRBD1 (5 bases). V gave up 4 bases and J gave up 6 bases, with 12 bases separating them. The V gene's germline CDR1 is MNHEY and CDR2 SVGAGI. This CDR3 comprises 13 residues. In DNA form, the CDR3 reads TGTGCCAGCAGTTGGGGTGGGGCGGCTGAAGCTTTCTTT. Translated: CASSWGGAAEAFF.

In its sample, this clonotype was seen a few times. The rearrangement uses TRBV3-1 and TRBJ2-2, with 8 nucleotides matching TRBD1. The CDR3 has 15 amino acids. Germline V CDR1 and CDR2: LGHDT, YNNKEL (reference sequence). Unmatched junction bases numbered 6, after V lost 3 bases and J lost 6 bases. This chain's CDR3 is CASSQGQAVPGELFF. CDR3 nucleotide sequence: TGTGCCAGCAGCCAGGGACAGGCCGTCCCCGGGGAGCTGTTTTTT.

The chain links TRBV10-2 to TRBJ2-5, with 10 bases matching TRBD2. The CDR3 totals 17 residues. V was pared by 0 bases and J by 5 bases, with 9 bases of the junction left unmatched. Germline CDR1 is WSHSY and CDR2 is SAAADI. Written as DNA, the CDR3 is TGCGCCAGCAGTGAGTCCCTAGCGGGAGCGTTATCGGAGACCCAGTACTTC. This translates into CASSESLAGALSETQYF.

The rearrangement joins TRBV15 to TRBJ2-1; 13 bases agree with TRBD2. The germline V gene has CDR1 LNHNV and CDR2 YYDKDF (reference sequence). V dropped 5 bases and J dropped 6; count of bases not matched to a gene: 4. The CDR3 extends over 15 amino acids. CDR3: CATSRTSGRLNEQFF. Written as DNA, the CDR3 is TGTGCCACCAGCCGGACTAGCGGGAGACTCAATGAGCAGTTCTTC.

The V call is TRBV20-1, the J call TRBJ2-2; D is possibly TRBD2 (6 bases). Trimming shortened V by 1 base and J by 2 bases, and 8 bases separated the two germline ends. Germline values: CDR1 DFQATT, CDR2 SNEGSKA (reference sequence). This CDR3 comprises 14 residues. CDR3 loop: CSARGLGNTGELFF. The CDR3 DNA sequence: TGCAGTGCTAGAGGACTAGGTAACACCGGGGAGCTGTTTTTT.

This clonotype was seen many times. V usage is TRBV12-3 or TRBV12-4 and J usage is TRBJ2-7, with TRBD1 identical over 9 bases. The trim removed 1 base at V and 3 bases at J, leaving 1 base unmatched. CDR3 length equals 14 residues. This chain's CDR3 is CASSLGQGDYEQYF. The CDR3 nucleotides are TGTGCCAGCAGTTTAGGACAGGGGGACTACGAGCAGTACTTC.

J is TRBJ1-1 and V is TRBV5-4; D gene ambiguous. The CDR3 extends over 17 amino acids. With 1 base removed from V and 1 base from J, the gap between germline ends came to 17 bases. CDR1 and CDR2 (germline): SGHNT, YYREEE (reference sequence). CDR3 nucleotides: TGTGCCAGCAGCTTGTCGGGCCGTCAGGTCTCGAACACTGAAGCTTTCTTT. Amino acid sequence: CASSLSGRQVSNTEAFF.

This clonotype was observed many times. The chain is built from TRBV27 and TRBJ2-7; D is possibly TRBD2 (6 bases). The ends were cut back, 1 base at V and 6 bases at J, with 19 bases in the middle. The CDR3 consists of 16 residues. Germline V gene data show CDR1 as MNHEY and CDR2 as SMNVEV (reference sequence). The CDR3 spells CASSLYGLGGAGEQYF. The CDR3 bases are TGTGCCAGCAGTTTATACGGCTTGGGGGGAGCGGGCGAGCAGTACTTC.

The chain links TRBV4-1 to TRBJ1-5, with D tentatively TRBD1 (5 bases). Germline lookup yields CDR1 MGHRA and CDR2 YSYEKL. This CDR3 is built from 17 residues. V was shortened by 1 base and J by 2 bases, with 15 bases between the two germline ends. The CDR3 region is CASSQVTGRVRNQPQHF. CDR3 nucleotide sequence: TGCGCCAGCAGCCAAGTGACGGGACGGGTGCGCAATCAGCCCCAGCATTTT.

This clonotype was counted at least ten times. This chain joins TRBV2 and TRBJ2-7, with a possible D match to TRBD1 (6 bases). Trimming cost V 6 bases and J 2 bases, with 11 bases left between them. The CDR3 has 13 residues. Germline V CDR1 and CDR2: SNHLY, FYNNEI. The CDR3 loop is CASRYRVAYEQYF. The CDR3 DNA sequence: TGTGCCAGCAGGTACAGGGTAGCCTACGAGCAGTACTTC.

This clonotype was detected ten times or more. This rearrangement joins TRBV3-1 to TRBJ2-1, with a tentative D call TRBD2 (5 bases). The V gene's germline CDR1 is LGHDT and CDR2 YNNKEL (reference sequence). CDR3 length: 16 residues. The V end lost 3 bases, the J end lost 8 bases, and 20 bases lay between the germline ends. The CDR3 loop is CASSHRGFQRGDEQFF. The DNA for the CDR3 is TGTGCCAGCAGCCATCGGGGATTTCAGCGAGGCGATGAGCAGTTCTTC.

The CDR3 loop is CSARSSQRGPYEQYF. The CDR3 DNA is TGCAGTGCCCGGAGCAGCCAAAGGGGCCCCTACGAGCAGTACTTC. V and J are TRBV20-1 and TRBJ2-7, with a weak D call TRBD1 (5 bases). The CDR3 has 15 residues. The germline V gene has CDR1 DFQATT and CDR2 SNEGSKA (reference sequence). Trimming removed 6 bases from V and 2 bases from J, with 20 bases in between.